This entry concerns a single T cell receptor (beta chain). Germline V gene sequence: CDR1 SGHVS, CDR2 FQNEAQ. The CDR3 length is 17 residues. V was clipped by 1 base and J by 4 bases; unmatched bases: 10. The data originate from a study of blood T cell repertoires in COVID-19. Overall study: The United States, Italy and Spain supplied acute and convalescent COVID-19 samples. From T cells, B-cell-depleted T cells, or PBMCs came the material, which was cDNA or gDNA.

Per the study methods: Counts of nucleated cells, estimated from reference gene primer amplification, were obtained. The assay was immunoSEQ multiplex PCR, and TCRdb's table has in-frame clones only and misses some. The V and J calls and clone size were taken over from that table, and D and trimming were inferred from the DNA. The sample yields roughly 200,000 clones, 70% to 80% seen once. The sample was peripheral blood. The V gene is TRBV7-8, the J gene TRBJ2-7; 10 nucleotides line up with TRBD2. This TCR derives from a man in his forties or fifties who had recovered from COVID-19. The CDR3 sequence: CASSLDTSGKSLYEQYF. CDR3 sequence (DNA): TGTGCCAGCAGCTTAGATACTAGCGGGAAAAGTTTATACGAGCAGTACTTC.